This T cell receptor beta chain was documented in a study of T-cell memory formation after mild COVID-19. Notes on the study in general: Clones that contracted clustered mainly in CM and EM if CD4+ and in EMRA if CD8+.

Each CDR3 protein gets one entry after TCRdb re-called the 5' RACE reads with MiXCR. The table has some 68,000 distinct CDR3 sequences, 16% seen once; the top ten hold about 31%. This clonotype was counted only a few times. What it binds is not known. The sample comprised PBMCs or a T cell subset sorted from them (not recorded which). This sequence was found in an adult woman who had mild COVID-19 (a few samples of this study predate the infection). Cell type and time point are not known.

The chain's CDR3 is CATSSYRGNEQFF. CDR3 sequence (DNA): TGTGCCACCAGCAGTTACAGGGGGAATGAGCAGTTCTTC. This chain connects TRBV15 to TRBJ2-1; 8 bases are shared with TRBD1. V shed 3 bases, J shed 7 bases, and the junction held 2 bases outside the gene matches. Germline V gene sequence: CDR1 LNHNV, CDR2 YYDKDF (reference sequence). CDR3 length: 13 residues.